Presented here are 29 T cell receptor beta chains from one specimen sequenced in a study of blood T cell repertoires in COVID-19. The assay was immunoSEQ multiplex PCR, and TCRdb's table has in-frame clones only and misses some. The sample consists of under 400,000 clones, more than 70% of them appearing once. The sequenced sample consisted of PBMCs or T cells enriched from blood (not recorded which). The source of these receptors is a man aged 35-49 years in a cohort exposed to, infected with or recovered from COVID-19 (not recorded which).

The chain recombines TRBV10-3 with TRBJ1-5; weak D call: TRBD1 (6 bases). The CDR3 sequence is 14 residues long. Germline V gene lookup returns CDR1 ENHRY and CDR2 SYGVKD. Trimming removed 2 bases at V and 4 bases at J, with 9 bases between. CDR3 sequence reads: CAISERGKNQPQHF. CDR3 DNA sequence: TGTGCCATCAGTGAGAGGGGGAAGAATCAGCCCCAGCATTTT.

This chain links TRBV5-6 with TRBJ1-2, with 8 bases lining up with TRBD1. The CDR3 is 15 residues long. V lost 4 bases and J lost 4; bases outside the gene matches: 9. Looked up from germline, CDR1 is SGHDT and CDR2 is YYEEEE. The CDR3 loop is CASSLSTGAGYGYTF. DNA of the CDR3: TGTGCCAGCAGCCTATCGACAGGGGCGGGCTATGGCTACACCTTC.

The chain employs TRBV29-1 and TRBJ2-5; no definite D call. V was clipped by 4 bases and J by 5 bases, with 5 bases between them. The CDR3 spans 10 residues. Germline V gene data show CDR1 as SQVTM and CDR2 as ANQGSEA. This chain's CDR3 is CSVASETQYF. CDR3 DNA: TGCAGCGTTGCGAGTGAGACCCAGTACTTC.

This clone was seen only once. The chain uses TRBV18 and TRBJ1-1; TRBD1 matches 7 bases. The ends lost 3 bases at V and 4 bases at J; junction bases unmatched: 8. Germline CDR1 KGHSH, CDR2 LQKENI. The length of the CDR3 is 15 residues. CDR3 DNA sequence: TGTGCCAGCTCACCCAAGGGGGCAGGGACCACTGAAGCTTTCTTT. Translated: CASSPKGAGTTEAFF.

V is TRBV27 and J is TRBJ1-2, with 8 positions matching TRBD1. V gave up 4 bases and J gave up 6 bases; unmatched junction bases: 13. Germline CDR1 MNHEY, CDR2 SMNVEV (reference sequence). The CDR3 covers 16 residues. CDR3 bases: TGTGCCAGCAGTTCCCCGACAGGGGCGGGTTTAGATGGCTACACCTTC. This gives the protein CASSSPTGAGLDGYTF.

The chain's CDR3 is CAISPGQKIGNTIYF. In nucleotides, the CDR3 is TGTGCCATCAGCCCGGGACAGAAAATAGGAAACACCATATATTTT. This chain connects TRBV10-3 to TRBJ1-3, with TRBD1 matching over 7 bases. Per germline, CDR1 ENHRY and CDR2 SYGVKD. This CDR3 region has 15 residues. V shed 6 bases, J shed 4 bases, and the junction held 9 bases outside the gene matches.

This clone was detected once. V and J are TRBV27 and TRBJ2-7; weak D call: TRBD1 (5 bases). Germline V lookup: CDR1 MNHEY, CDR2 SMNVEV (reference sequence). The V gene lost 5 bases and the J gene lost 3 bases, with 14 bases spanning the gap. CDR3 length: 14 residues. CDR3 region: CASSRRQTHYEQYF. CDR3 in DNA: TGTGCCAGCAGTCGCCGACAGACGCACTACGAGCAGTACTTC.

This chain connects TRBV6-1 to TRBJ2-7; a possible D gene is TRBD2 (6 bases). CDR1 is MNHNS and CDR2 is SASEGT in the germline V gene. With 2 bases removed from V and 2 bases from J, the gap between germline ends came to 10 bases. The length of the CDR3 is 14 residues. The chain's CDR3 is CASSEYGGAYEQYF. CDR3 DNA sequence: TGTGCCAGCAGTGAATACGGCGGGGCCTACGAGCAGTACTTC.

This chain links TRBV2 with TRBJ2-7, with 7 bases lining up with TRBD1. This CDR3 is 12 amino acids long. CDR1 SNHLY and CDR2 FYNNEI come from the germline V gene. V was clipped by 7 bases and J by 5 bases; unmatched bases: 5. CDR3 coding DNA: TGTGCCAGCAAGGGACAGTCCCACGAGCAGTACTTC. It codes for CASKGQSHEQYF.

The CDR3 region has the DNA TGTGCCAGCAGTGAAGATTGGGCAGGGAATCAGCCCCAGCATTTT. This sequence encodes CASSEDWAGNQPQHF. This chain joins TRBV6-1 and TRBJ1-5, with D perhaps TRBD1 (5 bases). There are 15 residues in the CDR3. Looked up from germline, CDR1 is MNHNS and CDR2 is SASEGT. Trimming took off 1 base at V and 4 bases at J, with 11 bases between the two ends.

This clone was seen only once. CDR3 sequence (DNA): TGTGCCAGTACTAGACAGGGTTCGGTCAATCAGCCCCAGCATTTT. Protein sequence: CASTRQGSVNQPQHF. The V gene is TRBV19, the J gene TRBJ1-5; 7 positions agree with TRBD1. Looked up from germline, CDR1 is LNHDA and CDR2 is SQIVND (reference sequence). The CDR3 has 15 residues. With V trimmed by 7 bases and J by 3 bases, 9 bases remained unmatched.

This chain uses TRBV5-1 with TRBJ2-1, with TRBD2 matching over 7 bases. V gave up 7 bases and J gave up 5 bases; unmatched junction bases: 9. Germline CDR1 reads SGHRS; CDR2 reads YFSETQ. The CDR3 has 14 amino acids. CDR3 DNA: TGCGCCAGCCTTACGGGACGGGGGGACAATGAGCAGTTCTTC. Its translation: CASLTGRGDNEQFF.

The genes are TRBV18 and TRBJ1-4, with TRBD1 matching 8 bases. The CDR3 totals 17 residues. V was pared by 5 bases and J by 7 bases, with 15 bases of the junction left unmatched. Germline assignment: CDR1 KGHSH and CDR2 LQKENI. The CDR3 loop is CASSGTGWSGNAEKLFF. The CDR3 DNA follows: TGTGCCAGCTCAGGGACAGGATGGTCGGGTAATGCTGAAAAACTGTTTTTT.

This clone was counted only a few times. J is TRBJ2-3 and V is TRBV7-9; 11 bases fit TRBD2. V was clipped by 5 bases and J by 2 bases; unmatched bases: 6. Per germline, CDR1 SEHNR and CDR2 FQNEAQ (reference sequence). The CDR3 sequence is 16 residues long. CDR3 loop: CASSILAGGSTDTQYF. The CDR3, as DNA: TGTGCCAGCAGCATTTTAGCGGGAGGGTCCACAGATACGCAGTATTTT.

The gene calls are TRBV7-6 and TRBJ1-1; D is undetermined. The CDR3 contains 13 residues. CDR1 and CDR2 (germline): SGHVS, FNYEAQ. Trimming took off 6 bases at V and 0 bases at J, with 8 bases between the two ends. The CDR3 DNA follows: TGTGCCAGCAGAATCCAGGTGAACACTGAAGCTTTCTTT. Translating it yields CASRIQVNTEAFF.

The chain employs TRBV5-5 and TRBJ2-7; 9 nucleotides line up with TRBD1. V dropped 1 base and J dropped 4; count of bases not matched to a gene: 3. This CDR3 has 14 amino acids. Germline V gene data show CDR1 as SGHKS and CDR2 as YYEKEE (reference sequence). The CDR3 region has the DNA TGTGCCAGCAGCTTGATGGGACAGGGATACGAGCAGTACTTC. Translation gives CASSLMGQGYEQYF.

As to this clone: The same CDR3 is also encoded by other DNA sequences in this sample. CDR3: CASSLGRATNEKLFF. CDR3 sequence (DNA): TGCGCCAGCAGCTTGGGGCGGGCAACTAATGAAAAACTGTTTTTT. The V gene is TRBV5-1, the J gene TRBJ1-4; D gene uncertain. Germline V lookup: CDR1 SGHRS, CDR2 YFSETQ. V lost 0 bases to trimming and J lost 0 bases, with 6 bases between them. This CDR3 spans 15 amino acids.

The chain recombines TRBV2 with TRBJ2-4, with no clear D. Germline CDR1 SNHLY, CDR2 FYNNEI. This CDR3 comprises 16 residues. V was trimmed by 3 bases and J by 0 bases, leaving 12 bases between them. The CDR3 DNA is TGTGCCAGCAGTGAGGCGCGGATCTTAGCCAAAAACATTCAGTACTTC. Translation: CASSEARILAKNIQYF.

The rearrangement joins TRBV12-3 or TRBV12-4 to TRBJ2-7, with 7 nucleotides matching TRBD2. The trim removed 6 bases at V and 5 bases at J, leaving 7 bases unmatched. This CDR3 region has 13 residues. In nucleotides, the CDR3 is TGTGCCAGCAGAGAAAGCGGGACTAACGAGCAGTACTTC. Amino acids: CASRESGTNEQYF.

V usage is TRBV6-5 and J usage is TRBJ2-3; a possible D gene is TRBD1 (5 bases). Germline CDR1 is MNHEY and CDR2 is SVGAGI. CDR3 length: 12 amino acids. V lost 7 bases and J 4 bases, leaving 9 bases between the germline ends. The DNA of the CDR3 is TGTGCCAGCACGGCGACAGCAGATACGCAGTATTTT. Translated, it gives CASTATADTQYF.

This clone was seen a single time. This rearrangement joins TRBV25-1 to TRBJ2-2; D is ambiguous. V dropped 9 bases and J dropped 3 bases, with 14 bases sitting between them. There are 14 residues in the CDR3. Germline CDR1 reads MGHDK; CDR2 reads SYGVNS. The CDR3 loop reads CASKKDSDTGELFF. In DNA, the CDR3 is TGTGCCAGTAAAAAAGACTCGGACACCGGGGAGCTGTTTTTT.

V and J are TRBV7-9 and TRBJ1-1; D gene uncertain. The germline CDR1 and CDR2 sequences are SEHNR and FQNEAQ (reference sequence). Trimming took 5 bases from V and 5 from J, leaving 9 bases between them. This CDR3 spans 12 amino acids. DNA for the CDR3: TGTGCCAGCAGCCCTCTACTGACTGAAGCTTTCTTT. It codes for CASSPLLTEAFF.

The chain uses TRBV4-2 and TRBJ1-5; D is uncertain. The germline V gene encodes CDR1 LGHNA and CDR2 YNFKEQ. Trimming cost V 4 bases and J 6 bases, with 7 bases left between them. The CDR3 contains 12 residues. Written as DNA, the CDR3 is TGTGCCAGCAGCCGGGGAGGTCAGCCCCAGCATTTT. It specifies CASSRGGQPQHF.

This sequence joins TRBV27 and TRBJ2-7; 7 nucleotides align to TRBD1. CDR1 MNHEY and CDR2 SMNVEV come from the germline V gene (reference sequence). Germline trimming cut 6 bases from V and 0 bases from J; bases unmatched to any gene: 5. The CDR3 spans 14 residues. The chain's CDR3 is CASRRTGYSYEQYF. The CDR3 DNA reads TGTGCCAGCAGGAGGACAGGATACTCCTACGAGCAGTACTTC.

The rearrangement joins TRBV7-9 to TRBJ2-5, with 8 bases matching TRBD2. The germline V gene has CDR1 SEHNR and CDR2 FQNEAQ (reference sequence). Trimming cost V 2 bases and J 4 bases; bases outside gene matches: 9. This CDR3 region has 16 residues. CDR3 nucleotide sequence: TGTGCCAGCAGCTTAAAACAGAGCGGGAGAGGAGAGACCCAGTACTTC. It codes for CASSLKQSGRGETQYF.

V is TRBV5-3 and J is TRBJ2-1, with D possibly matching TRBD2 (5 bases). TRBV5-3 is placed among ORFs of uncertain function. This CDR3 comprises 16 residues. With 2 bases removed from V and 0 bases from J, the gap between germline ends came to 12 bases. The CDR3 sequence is CARSFNPGSSYNEQFF. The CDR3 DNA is TGTGCCAGAAGCTTTAACCCGGGAAGCTCCTACAATGAGCAGTTCTTC.

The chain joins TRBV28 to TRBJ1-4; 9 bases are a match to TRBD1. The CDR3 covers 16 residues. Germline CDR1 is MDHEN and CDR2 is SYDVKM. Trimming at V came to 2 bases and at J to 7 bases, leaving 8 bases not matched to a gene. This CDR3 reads CASSLGGQGLVEKLFF. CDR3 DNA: TGTGCCAGCAGTTTAGGGGGACAGGGATTGGTTGAAAAACTGTTTTTT.

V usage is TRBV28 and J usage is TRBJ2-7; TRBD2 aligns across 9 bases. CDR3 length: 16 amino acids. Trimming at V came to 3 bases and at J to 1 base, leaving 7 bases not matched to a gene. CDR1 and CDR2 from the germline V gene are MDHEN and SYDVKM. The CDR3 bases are TGTGCCAGCAGTTTCTCACTAGCGGGTTTATCCTACGAGCAGTACTTC. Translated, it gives CASSFSLAGLSYEQYF.

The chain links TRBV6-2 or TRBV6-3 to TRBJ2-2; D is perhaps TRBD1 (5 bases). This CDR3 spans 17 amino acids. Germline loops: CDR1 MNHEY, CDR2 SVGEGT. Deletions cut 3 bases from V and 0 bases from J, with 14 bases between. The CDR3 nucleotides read TGTGCCAGCAGTTATACAGACAGAATCGCGAACACCGGGGAGCTGTTTTTT. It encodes CASSYTDRIANTGELFF.